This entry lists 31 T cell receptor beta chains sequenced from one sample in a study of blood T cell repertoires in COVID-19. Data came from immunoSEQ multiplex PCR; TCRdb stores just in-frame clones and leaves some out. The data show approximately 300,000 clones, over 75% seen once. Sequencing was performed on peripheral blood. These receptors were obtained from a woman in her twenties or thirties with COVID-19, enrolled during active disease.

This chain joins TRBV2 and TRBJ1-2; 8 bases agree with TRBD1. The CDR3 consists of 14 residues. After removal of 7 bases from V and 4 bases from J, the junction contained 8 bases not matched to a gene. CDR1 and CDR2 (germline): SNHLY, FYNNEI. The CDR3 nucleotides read TGTGCCAGCAACCCGCAGGGGGCTGGCTATGGCTACACCTTC. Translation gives CASNPQGAGYGYTF.

The CDR3 coding sequence is TGTGCCAGCAGTTTAAGCGGGAGGGAAGGAGATACGCAGTATTTT. This encodes CASSLSGREGDTQYF. V and J are TRBV28 and TRBJ2-3; 10 bases fit TRBD2. Germline values: CDR1 MDHEN, CDR2 SYDVKM. The CDR3 spans 15 residues. V lost 2 bases and J lost 5; bases outside the gene matches: 4.

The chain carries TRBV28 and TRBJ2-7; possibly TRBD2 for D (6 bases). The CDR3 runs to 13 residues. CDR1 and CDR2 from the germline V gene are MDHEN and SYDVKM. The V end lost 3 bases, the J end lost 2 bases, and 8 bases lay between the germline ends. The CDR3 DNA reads TGTGCCAGCAGTTTGCGGGGCCCCTACGAGCAGTACTTC. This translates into CASSLRGPYEQYF.

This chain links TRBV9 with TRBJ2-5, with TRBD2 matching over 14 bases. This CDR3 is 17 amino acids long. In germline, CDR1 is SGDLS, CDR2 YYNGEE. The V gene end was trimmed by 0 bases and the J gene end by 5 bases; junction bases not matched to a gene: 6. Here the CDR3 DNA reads TGTGCCAGCAGCGTAGTTGGACTAGCGGGAGGCAAGGAGACCCAGTACTTC. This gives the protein CASSVVGLAGGKETQYF.

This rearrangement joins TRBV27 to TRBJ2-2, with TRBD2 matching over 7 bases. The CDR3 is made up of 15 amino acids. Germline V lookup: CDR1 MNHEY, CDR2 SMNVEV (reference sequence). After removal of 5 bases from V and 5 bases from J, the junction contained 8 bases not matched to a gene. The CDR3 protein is CASSPGEGWTGELFF. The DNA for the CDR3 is TGTGCCAGCAGTCCTGGGGAGGGGTGGACCGGGGAGCTGTTTTTT.

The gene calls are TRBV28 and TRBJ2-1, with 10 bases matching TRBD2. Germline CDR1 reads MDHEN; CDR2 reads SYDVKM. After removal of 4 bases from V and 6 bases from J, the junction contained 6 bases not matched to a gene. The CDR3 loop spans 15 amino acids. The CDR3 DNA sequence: TGTGCCAGCAGTTCCGGACTAGCGGAAAGCAATGAGCAGTTCTTC. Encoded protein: CASSSGLAESNEQFF.

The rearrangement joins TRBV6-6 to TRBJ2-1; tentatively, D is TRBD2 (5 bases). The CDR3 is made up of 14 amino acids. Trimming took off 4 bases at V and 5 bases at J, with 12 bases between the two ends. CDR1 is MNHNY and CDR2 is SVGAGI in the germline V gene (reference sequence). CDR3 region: CASSSSGINNEQFF. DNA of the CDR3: TGTGCCAGCAGTTCCTCCGGGATAAACAATGAGCAGTTCTTC.

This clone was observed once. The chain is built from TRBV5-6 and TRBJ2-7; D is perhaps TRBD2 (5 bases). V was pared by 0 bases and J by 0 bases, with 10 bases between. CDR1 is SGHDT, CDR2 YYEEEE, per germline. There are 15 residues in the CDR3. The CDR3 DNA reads TGTGCCAGCAGCTTGGTAGGAGGAGGCTCCTACGAGCAGTACTTC. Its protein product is CASSLVGGGSYEQYF.

The CDR3 spells CASSTPGQGREQYF. CDR3 DNA sequence: TGTGCCAGCAGTACCCCGGGACAGGGGCGCGAGCAGTACTTC. The chain combines TRBV6-5 with TRBJ2-7, with TRBD1 matching over 10 bases. Looked up from germline, CDR1 is MNHEY and CDR2 is SVGAGI. There are 14 residues in the CDR3. The J segment lost 6 bases and the V segment lost 5 bases, leaving 7 bases of the junction unmatched.

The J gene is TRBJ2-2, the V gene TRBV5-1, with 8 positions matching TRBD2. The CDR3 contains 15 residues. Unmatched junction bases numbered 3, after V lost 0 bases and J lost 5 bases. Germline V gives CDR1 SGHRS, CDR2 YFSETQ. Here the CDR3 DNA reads TGCGCCAGCAGCTTGGTCCCGGGAGGGACCGGGGAGCTGTTTTTT. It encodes CASSLVPGGTGELFF.

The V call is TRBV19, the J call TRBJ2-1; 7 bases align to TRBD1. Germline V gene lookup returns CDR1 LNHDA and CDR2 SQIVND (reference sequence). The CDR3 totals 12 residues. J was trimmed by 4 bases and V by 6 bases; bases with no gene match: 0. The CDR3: CASRGQYNEQFF. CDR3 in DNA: TGTGCCAGTAGGGGACAGTACAATGAGCAGTTCTTC. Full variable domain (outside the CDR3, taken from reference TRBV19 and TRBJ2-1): DGGITQSPKYLFRKEGQNVTLSCEQNLNHDAMYWYRQDPGQGLRLIYYSQIVNDFQKGDIAEGYSVSREKKESFPLTVTSAQKNPTAFYLCASRGQYNEQFFGPGTRLTVL.

The CDR3 DNA is TGTGCCAGCAGCTTGGAACTAGAGGATTTCGATGAGCAGTTCTTC. Translated, it gives CASSLELEDFDEQFF. This chain links TRBV5-6 with TRBJ2-1, with D possibly matching TRBD2 (5 bases). In germline, CDR1 is SGHDT, CDR2 YYEEEE. V lost 0 bases and J 8 bases, leaving 15 bases between the germline ends. The CDR3 runs to 15 residues.

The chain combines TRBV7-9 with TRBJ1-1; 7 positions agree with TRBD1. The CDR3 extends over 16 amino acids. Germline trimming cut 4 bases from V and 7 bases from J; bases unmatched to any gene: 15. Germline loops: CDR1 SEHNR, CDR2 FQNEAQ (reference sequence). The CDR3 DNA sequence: TGTGCCAGCAGCTCGTGGTCCGGGACAGAAAAAAATGAAGCTTTCTTT. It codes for CASSSWSGTEKNEAFF.

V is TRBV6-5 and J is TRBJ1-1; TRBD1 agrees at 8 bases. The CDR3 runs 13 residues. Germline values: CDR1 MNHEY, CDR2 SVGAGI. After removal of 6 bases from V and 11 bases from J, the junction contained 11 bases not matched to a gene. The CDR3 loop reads CASRSRTGFGAFF. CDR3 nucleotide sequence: TGTGCCAGCAGATCCAGGACAGGGTTCGGTGCTTTCTTT.

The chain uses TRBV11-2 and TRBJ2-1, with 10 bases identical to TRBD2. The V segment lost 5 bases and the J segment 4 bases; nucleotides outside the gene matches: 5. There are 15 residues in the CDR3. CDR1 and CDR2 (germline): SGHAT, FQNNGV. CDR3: CASSATSGNYNEQFF. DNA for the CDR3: TGTGCCAGCAGCGCCACTAGCGGGAATTACAATGAGCAGTTCTTC.

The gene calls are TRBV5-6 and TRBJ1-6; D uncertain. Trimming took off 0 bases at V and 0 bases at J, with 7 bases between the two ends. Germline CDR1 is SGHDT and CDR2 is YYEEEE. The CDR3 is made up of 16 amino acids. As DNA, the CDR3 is TGTGCCAGCAGCTTGGTGGCAAGCTCCTATAATTCACCCCTCCACTTT. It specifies CASSLVASSYNSPLHF.

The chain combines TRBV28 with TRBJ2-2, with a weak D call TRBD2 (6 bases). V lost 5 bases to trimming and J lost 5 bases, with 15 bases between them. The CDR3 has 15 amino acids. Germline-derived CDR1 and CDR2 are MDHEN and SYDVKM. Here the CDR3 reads CASSLAGTLTGELFF. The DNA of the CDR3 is TGTGCCAGCAGTCTCGCCGGGACTCTAACCGGGGAGCTGTTTTTT.

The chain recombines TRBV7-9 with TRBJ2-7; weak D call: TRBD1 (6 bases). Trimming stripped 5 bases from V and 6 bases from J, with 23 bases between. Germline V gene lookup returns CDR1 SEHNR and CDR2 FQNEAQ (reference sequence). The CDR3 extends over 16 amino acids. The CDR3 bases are TGTGCCAGCAGCACCACTCAACTGACAGGAATGGGCGAGCAGTACTTC. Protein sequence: CASSTTQLTGMGEQYF.

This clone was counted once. CDR3 in amino acids: CASSPLGLAGASGANVLTF. CDR3 sequence (DNA): TGTGCCAGCAGCCCCCTCGGACTAGCGGGAGCATCAGGGGCCAACGTCCTGACTTTC. V gene TRBV7-9 combines with J gene TRBJ2-6, with 13 positions matching TRBD2. The CDR3 is 19 amino acids. V was pared by 5 bases and J by 4 bases, with 11 bases of the junction left unmatched. Per germline, CDR1 SEHNR and CDR2 FQNEAQ (reference sequence).

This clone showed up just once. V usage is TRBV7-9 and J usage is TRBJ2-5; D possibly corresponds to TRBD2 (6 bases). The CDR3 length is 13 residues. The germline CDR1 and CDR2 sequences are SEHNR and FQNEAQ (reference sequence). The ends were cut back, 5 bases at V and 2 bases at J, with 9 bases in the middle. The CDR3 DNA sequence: TGTGCCAGCAGCCAGGGACTTCAAGAGACCCAGTACTTC. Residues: CASSQGLQETQYF.

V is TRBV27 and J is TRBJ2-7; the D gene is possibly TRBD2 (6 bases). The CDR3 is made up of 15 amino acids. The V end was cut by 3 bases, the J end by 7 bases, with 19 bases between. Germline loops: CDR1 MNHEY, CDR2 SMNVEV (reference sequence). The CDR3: CASSLRLAYLWEQYF. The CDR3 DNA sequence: TGTGCCAGCAGTTTGAGGCTAGCGTATCTTTGGGAGCAGTACTTC.

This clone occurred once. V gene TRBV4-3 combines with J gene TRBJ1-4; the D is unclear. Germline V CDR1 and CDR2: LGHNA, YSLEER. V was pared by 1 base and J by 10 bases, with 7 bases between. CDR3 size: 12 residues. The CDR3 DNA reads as TGCGCCAGCAGCCAAGGAGTTGGAAAACTGTTTTTT. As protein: CASSQGVGKLFF.

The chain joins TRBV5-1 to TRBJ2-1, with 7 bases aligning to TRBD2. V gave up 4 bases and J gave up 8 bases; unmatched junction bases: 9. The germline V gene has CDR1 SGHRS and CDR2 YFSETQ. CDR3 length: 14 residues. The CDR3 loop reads CASSPSTSLHEQFF. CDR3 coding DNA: TGCGCCAGCAGCCCCTCGACTAGCCTCCATGAGCAGTTCTTC.

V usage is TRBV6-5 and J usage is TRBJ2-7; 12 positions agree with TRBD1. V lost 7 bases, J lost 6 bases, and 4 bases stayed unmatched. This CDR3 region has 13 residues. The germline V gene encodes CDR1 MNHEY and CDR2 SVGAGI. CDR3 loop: CASKGTGGSEQYF. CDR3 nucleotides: TGTGCCAGCAAAGGGACAGGGGGCTCCGAGCAGTACTTC.

The CDR3 loop reads CASSLTPGRGAGLRTEAFF. CDR3 nucleotides: TGTGCCAGCAGCCTTACCCCAGGGAGGGGCGCAGGGTTGAGGACTGAAGCTTTCTTT. This rearrangement joins TRBV27 to TRBJ1-1; TRBD1 is a possible D gene (5 bases). This CDR3 region has 19 residues. V lost 6 bases and J lost 5, with 31 bases in between. The V gene's germline CDR1 is MNHEY and CDR2 SMNVEV (reference sequence).

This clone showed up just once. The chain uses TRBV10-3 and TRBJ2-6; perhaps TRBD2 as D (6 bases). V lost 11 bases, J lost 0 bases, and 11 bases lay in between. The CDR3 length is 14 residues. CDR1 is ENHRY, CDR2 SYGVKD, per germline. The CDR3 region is CAALASSGANVLTF. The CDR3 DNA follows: TGTGCCGCCCTAGCGAGCTCTGGGGCCAACGTCCTGACTTTC.

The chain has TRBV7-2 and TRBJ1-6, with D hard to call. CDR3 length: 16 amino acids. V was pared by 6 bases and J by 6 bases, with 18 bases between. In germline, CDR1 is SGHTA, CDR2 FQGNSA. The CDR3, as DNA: TGTGCCAGCAGGTTCCTCTTGCCCACGGGTAATTCACCCCTCCACTTT. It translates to CASRFLLPTGNSPLHF.

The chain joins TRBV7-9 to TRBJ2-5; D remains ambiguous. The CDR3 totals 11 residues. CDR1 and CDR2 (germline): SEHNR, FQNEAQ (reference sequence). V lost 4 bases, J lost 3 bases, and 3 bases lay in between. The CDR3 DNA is TGTGCCAGCAGCTCTAAAGAGACCCAGTACTTC. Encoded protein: CASSSKETQYF.

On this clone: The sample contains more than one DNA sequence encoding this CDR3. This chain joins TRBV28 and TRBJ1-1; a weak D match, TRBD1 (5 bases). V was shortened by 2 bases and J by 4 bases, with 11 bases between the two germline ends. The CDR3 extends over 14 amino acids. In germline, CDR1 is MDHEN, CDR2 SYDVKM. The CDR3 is CASSLLGGGTEAFF. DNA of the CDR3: TGTGCCAGCAGTTTACTGGGGGGGGGCACTGAAGCTTTCTTT.

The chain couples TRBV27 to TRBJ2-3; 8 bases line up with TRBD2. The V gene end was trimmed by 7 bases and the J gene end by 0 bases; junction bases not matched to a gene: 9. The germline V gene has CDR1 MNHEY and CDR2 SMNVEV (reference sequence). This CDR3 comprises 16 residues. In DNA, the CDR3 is TGTGCCAGCACCCCCCGGGGGGGGTTTAGCACAGATACGCAGTATTTT. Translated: CASTPRGGFSTDTQYF.

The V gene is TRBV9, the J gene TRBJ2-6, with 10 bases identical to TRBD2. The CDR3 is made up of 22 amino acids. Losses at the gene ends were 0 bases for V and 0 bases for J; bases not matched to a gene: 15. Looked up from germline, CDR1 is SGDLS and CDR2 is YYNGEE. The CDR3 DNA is TGTGCCAGCAGCGTAGGCCTCGCGTCTAGCGGGAGTTGGGGCTCTGGGGCCAACGTCCTGACTTTC. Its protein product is CASSVGLASSGSWGSGANVLTF.